This TCR beta chain stems from a study of shared clonotypes between healthy human individuals. This CDR3 contains 17 residues. Germline CDR1 is SNHLY and CDR2 is FYNNEI. After removal of 8 bases from V and 2 bases from J, the junction contained 11 bases not matched to a gene. This clone has more than one count but fewer than ten. The authors distributed each subset's genomic DNA evenly over several immunoSEQ plates. Using immunoSEQ multiplex PCR, the repertoire was profiled, and TCRdb retains in-frame clones only, with some absent. Here the sample spans about 2.3 million clones, roughly 90% being singletons. Each donor was a Caucasian adult residing in Nashville, Tennessee.

The chain combines TRBV2 with TRBJ2-2; 10 bases match TRBD2. Sequencing was done on a sample of naive CD4+ T cells from PBMCs. Subset indicated: CD45RA+ positively selected. This receptor was identified in a young man in good health. Some clones in this sample may be carry-over from other donors' samples. The CDR3 loop is CASRGTSGTYNTGELFF. The CDR3 DNA follows: TGTGCCAGCCGTGGTACTAGCGGGACCTATAACACCGGGGAGCTGTTTTTT.